This T cell receptor (beta chain) was captured by sequencing in a study of blood T cell repertoires in COVID-19. On the study more broadly: Acute and convalescent COVID-19 specimens originated in the United States, Italy and Spain.

The CDR3 length is 15 residues. V was pared by 3 bases and J by 3 bases, with 13 bases between. Per germline, CDR1 SGHVS and CDR2 FNYEAQ. Authors' processing steps: Nucleated cell counts were estimated from reference gene primer amplification. Data came from immunoSEQ multiplex PCR; TCRdb stores just in-frame clones and leaves some out. That table supplies the V and J calls and clone size; D and trimming were determined from the DNA. This table holds under 400,000 clones, about nine tenths found once. This chain connects TRBV7-6 to TRBJ2-3; perhaps TRBD1 as D (5 bases). This sequence was found in a woman younger than 45 with COVID-19, enrolled during active disease. Sequenced: peripheral blood. The DNA of the CDR3 is TGTGCCAGCAGCTTCAGGACCCGACAGACAGATACGCAGTATTTT. The encoded protein is CASSFRTRQTDTQYF.